Presented here are 14 T cell receptor beta chains from one specimen sequenced in a study of blood T cell repertoires in COVID-19. The assay was immunoSEQ multiplex PCR, and TCRdb's table has in-frame clones only and misses some. The sample has approximately 150,000 clones, about 91% seen once. Sequencing input: peripheral blood. These receptors were taken from a woman aged 45-60 years with acute or convalescent COVID-19.

The chain recombines TRBV6-5 with TRBJ1-5; 7 bases line up with TRBD1. Germline V lookup: CDR1 MNHEY, CDR2 SVGAGI. The V and J ends lost 7 bases and 15 bases, in that order; junction bases with no gene match: 12. The CDR3 is 12 residues long. This CDR3 is CASTQGTRQGHF. Written as DNA, the CDR3 is TGTGCCAGCACCCAAGGGACCCGACAGGGGCATTTT.

The V call is TRBV5-1, the J call TRBJ1-2, with a tentative D call TRBD1 (6 bases). V lost 0 bases, J lost 4 bases, and 13 bases lay in between. CDR3 length: 15 amino acids. The germline V gene encodes CDR1 SGHRS and CDR2 YFSETQ. The CDR3 spells CASSLVAGEPYGYTF. The CDR3 DNA is TGCGCCAGCAGCTTGGTGGCAGGGGAACCCTATGGCTACACCTTC.

This clone was picked up a small number of times. V and J are TRBV10-3 and TRBJ2-7; perhaps TRBD1 as D (6 bases). The CDR3 is 12 residues long. Trimming pared 6 bases from V and 3 bases from J, leaving 9 bases between. The V gene's germline CDR1 is ENHRY and CDR2 SYGVKD. CDR3 sequence reads: CAIRTQGYEQYF. The CDR3 DNA reads TGTGCCATCAGAACACAGGGCTACGAGCAGTACTTC.

This chain joins TRBV7-9 and TRBJ2-5; 9 bases match TRBD1. J gave up 5 bases and V 4 bases, and 11 bases lay outside the gene matches. The germline V gene encodes CDR1 SEHNR and CDR2 FQNEAQ (reference sequence). The CDR3 spans 16 residues. In nucleotides, the CDR3 is TGTGCCAGCAGCTCAACCGGAAGGACAGGGGCGGAGACCCAGTACTTC. It specifies CASSSTGRTGAETQYF.

J is TRBJ1-1 and V is TRBV27; maybe TRBD1 (6 bases). V gave up 6 bases and J gave up 1 base, with 15 bases separating them. Germline-derived CDR1 and CDR2 are MNHEY and SMNVEV (reference sequence). The CDR3 is 15 amino acids. CDR3 protein: CASSPLGQTNTEAFF. In nucleotides, the CDR3 is TGTGCCAGCAGCCCGCTGGGACAAACGAACACTGAAGCTTTCTTT.

This chain's CDR3 is CASSQGAAYGYTF. The CDR3 nucleotides are TGTGCCAGCAGCCAGGGAGCTGCCTATGGCTACACCTTC. The rearrangement uses TRBV3-1 (or the pseudogene TRBV3-2) and TRBJ1-2; unclear D gene. V was trimmed by 3 bases and J by 4 bases, leaving 9 bases between them. The CDR3 is made up of 13 amino acids. From germline, CDR1 is LGHDT and CDR2 YNNKEL (reference sequence).

This chain's CDR3 is CASRRDRGAGEKLFF. The CDR3 nucleotides are TGTGCCAGCAGACGCGACAGGGGGGCGGGTGAAAAACTGTTTTTT. J is TRBJ1-4 and V is TRBV5-8; 9 bases are a match to TRBD1. J lost 7 bases, V lost 5 bases, and 9 bases had no gene match. The CDR3 covers 15 residues. Germline CDR1 is SGHTS and CDR2 is YDEGEE.

This rearrangement joins TRBV3-1 (or the pseudogene TRBV3-2) to TRBJ2-7; 10 bases agree with TRBD2. The CDR3 runs to 15 residues. CDR1 and CDR2 (germline): LGHDT, YNNKEL (reference sequence). Trimming at V came to 1 base and at J to 4 bases, leaving 4 bases not matched to a gene. The CDR3 region is CASSQVAGGLYEQYF. The CDR3 DNA sequence: TGTGCCAGCAGCCAAGTAGCGGGAGGATTATACGAGCAGTACTTC.

This chain joins TRBV3-1 (or the pseudogene TRBV3-2) and TRBJ1-2, with 7 bases aligning to TRBD1. The CDR3 has 15 amino acids. The junction had 3 bases not matched to a gene; V was cut back by 2 bases and J by 0 bases. Germline V gene lookup returns CDR1 LGHDT and CDR2 YNNKEL (reference sequence). DNA for the CDR3: TGTGCCAGCAGCCAAACAGGGGAAGCTAACTATGGCTACACCTTC. It codes for CASSQTGEANYGYTF.

This rearrangement joins TRBV5-4 to TRBJ1-2; D gene unclear. CDR3 size: 15 residues. V lost 0 bases and J lost 5, with 14 bases in between. CDR1 is SGHNT, CDR2 YYREEE, per germline (reference sequence). The CDR3 here is CASSLGASRSYGYTF. CDR3 coding DNA: TGTGCCAGCAGCTTGGGGGCGTCTCGTAGTTATGGCTACACCTTC.

The chain carries TRBV5-1 and TRBJ2-1, with no clear D. Per germline, CDR1 SGHRS and CDR2 YFSETQ. This CDR3 has 13 amino acids. Trimming stripped 0 bases from V and 6 bases from J, with 7 bases between. The CDR3 DNA reads as TGCGCCAGCAGCTTGGCCTCACTCAATGAGCAGTTCTTC. Protein product: CASSLASLNEQFF.

The chain joins TRBV5-1 to TRBJ2-2, with 12 bases aligning to TRBD2. This CDR3 contains 16 residues. Per germline, CDR1 SGHRS and CDR2 YFSETQ. V dropped 0 bases and J dropped 5; count of bases not matched to a gene: 2. The CDR3 spells CASSLETSGRTGELFF. For the CDR3, the DNA is TGCGCCAGCAGCTTGGAAACTAGCGGGAGGACCGGGGAGCTGTTTTTT.

This clone was found once. V gene TRBV18 combines with J gene TRBJ1-5; 9 bases are a match to TRBD1. Germline CDR1 KGHSH, CDR2 LQKENI. The J segment lost 5 bases and the V segment lost 3 bases, leaving 2 bases of the junction unmatched. The CDR3 totals 14 residues. The CDR3 nucleotides are TGTGCCAGCTCACCGGGACAGGGAGATCAGCCCCAGCATTTT. Translated, it gives CASSPGQGDQPQHF.

The chain uses TRBV4-2 and TRBJ2-1, with 10 bases that match TRBD2. The germline gives CDR1 LGHNA, CDR2 YNFKEQ. J gave up 9 bases and V 2 bases, and 13 bases lay outside the gene matches. The CDR3 sequence is 17 residues long. CDR3 sequence reads: CASSQPHPGTSESEQFF. CDR3 in DNA: TGTGCCAGCAGCCAACCTCACCCCGGGACTAGCGAGAGTGAGCAGTTCTTC.